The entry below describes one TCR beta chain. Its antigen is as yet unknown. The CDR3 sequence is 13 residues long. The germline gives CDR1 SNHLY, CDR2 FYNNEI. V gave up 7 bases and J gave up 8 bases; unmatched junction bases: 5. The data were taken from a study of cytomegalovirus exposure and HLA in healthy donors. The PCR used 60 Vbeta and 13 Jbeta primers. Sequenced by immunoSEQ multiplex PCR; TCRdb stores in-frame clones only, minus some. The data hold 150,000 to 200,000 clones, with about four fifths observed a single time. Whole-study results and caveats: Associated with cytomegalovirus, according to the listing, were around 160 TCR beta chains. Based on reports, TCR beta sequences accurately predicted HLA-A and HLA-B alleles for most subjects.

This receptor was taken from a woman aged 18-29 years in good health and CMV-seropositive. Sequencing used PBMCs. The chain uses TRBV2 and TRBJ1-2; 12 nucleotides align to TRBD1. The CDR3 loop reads CASMGQGARGYTF. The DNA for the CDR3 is TGTGCCAGCATGGGACAGGGGGCGCGAGGCTACACCTTC.